This TCR beta chain was sequenced during a study of T cells in Graves' hyperthyroidism and ophthalmopathy (dated by TCRdb to about 2019). Describing the broader study: TCR V-J signatures able to tell the groups apart were searched for in a discovery cohort of 95 to 100 patients, of whom more than 40 had Graves' ophthalmopathy and roughly 57 had stable Graves' hyperthyroidism. After sampling, hyperthyroidism patients received methimazole starting at 30 mg daily, and ophthalmopathy patients received high-dose intravenous methylprednisolone. The roughly 91 discovery patients were randomly divided into training and test sets at a 7:3 ratio. Whether ophthalmopathy could be predicted prospectively was tested in an independent validation cohort made up of 18 to 20 hyperthyroidism patients plus 17 patients who later progressed to ophthalmopathy. TCR Vbeta CDR3 sequencing of 120 to 150 peripheral blood samples (about 45 ophthalmopathy, under 80 hyperthyroidism and approximately 17 progressor patients) is reported in the paper. Thyroid tissue and blood T-cell repertoires from about six Graves' hyperthyroidism patients were also compared in the study.

Of note for this clonotype: Its antigen is still unknown. Base qualities are not recorded, but no much larger clone differs from it by a single base.

Patients with uncontrolled infections, other autoimmune diseases, pregnancy or lactation were excluded. Diagnoses were based on clinical symptoms, serum thyroxine and TRAb, thyroid ultrasound and orbital computed tomography. Trizol reagent was used to extract total RNA, and RNA quality was then checked on an Agilent 2100 Bioanalyzer. CDR1 SGHTA and CDR2 FQGNSA were looked up in the germline V gene. Including the terminal cysteine and phenylalanine, the CDR3 comprises 13 residues. Only the CDR3 part of the read is kept: 39 bases, read in frame from the first base. The junction carries 12 bases between V and J, which are trimmed by 4 bases and 6 bases respectively. Amplification of TCR beta CDR3 regions was carried out from RNA transcripts. A first-round RT-PCR of the TCR CDR3 used the HTBI primer set with the Qiagen OneStep RT-PCR kit. Libraries were constructed in a second round of multiplex PCR, after which size selection and purification were carried out. Sequencing of the libraries was done on an Illumina HiSeq2000 using paired-end 100 bp reads. Turning to the authors' computational methods: SOAPnuke was used to process the raw data, with reads discarded if the reads contained adapters or uncalled bases, had a mean Phred below 15, or lacked an exact constant-primer or identifier match. COPE v1.2.5 was used to merge the high-quality paired reads, and each unique nucleotide sequence was defined as a clonotype. MiTCR v1.1 was used to align the clonotypes against IMGT TRBV, TRBD and TRBJ reference segments. Only V-J combinations with frequency above 0.0001, covering about 99% of repertoires, were analysed. The TCS score was defined as the ratio of F50 (clonal expansion) to E x V (chaos), calculated using BLOSUM62-based TCRdist between CDR3 peptides within each V-J. Welch's t-statistics and random forest reduced some 510 V-J features to about 12, which were used in a naive Bayes classifier (R e1071). The similarity between thyroid and blood repertoires was quantified using the Morisita-Horn index. Starting from the raw public reads, TCRdb applied fastp trimming at Q25, assembled clones with MiXCR and retained in-frame beta chains. All rows with the same CDR3 protein become a single entry with the most common DNA and genes. TCRdb's processing, not the authors', yielded these V and J calls. The sample includes 500,000 to 600,000 distinct CDR3 sequences, with around 45% observed a single time. 19% of the sample lies in the top ten.

What the work shows at the level of the full study, not this receptor alone: No statistical method was used to fix the sample size in advance, and group allocation was not hidden from the investigators. A model built on a 13 V-J signature distinguished ophthalmopathy from stable hyperthyroidism, reaching over 85% sensitivity and around 81% specificity in cross-validation and 80%/75% in testing. Blood samples also contained most of the expanded thyroid clonotypes (frequency above 0.001), which suggests that blood repertoires may reflect thyroid immune responses. In validation, progression to ophthalmopathy was predicted by the model with nearly 71% sensitivity and 72% to 85% specificity, a median of roughly six months before onset.

The clonotype originates from an adult woman with Graves' disease, either hyperthyroidism or ophthalmopathy (not recorded which). Sequenced input: peripheral blood or thyroid tissue (not recorded which). The chain couples TRBV7-2 to TRBJ1-1; TRBD1 is a weak D gene call, 5 bases matching. Here the CDR3 is given as CASSSTPGPEAFF. The nucleotides read TGTGCCAGCAGCTCTACCCCGGGACCTGAAGCTTTCTTT.